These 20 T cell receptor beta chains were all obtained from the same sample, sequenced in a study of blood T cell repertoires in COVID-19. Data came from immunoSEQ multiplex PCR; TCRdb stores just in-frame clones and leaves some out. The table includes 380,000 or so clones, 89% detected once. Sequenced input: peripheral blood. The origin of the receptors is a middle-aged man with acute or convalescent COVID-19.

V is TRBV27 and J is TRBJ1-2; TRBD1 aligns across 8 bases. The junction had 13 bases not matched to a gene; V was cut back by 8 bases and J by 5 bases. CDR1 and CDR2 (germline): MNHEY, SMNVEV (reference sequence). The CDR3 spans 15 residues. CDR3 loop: CASFGPRQGLYGYTF. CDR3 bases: TGTGCCAGCTTCGGTCCGAGACAGGGGTTATATGGCTACACCTTC.

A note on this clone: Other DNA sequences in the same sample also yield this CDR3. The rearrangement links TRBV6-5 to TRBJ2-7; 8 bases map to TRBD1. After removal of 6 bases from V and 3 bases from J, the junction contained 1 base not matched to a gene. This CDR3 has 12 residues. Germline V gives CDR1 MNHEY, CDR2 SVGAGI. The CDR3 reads CASRDRVYEQYF. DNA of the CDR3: TGTGCCAGCAGGGACAGGGTCTACGAGCAGTACTTC.

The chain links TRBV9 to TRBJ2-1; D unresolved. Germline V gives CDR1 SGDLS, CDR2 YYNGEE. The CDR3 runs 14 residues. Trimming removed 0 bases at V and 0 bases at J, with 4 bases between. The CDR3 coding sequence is TGTGCCAGCAGCGTAGAGAGCTCCTACAATGAGCAGTTCTTC. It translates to CASSVESSYNEQFF.

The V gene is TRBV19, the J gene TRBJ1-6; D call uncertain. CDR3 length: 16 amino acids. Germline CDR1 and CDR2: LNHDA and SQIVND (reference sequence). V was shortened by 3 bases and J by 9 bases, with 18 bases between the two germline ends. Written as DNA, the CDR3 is TGTGCCAGTAGTATGTCACCGGCCCGGGAGGCTTCACCCCTCCACTTT. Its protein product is CASSMSPAREASPLHF.

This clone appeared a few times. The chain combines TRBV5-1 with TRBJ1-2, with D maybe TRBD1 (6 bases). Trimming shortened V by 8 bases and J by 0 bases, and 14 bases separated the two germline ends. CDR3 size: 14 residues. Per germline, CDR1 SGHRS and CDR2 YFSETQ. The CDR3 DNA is TGCGCCAGTAAAACCGGGACATCTAACTATGGCTACACCTTC. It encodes CASKTGTSNYGYTF. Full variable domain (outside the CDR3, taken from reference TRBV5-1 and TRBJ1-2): KAGVTQTPRYLIKTRGQQVTLSCSPISGHRSVSWYQQTPGQGLQFLFEYFSETQRNKGNFPGRFSGRQFSNSRSEMNVSTLELGDSALYLCASKTGTSNYGYTFGSGTRLTVV.

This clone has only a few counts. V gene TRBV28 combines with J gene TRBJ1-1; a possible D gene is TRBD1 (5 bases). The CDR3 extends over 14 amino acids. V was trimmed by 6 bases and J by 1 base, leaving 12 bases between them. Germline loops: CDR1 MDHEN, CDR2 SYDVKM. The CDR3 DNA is TGTGCCAGCAGCCGCGGGGGATCGAACACTGAAGCTTTCTTT. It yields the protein CASSRGGSNTEAFF.

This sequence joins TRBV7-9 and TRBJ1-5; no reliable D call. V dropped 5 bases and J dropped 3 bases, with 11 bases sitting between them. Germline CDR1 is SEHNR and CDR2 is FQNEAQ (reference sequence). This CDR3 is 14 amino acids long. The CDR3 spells CASSHDIYNQPQHF. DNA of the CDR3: TGTGCCAGCAGCCATGACATCTACAATCAGCCCCAGCATTTT.

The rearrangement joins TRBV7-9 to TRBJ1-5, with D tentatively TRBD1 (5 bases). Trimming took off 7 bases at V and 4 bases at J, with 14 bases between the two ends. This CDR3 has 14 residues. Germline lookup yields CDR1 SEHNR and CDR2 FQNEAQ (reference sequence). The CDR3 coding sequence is TGTGCCAGCACCGACGCGGGGGAAAATCAGCCCCAGCATTTT. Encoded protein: CASTDAGENQPQHF.

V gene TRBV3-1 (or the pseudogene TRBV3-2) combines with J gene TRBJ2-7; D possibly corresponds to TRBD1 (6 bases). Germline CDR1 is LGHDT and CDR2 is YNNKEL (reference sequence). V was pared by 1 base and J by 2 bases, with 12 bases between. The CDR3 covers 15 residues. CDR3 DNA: TGTGCCAGCAGCCAAGTGGGTCAGGGGACCTACGAGCAGTACTTC. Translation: CASSQVGQGTYEQYF.

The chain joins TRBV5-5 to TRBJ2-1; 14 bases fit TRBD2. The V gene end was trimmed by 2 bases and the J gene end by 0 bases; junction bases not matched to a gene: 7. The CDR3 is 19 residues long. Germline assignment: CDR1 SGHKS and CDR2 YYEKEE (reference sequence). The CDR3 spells CASSLTTSGGAGSYNEQFF. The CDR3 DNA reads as TGTGCCAGCAGCTTAACGACTAGCGGGGGGGCCGGCTCCTACAATGAGCAGTTCTTC. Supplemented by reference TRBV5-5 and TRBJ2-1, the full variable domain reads DAGVTQSPTHLIKTRGQQVTLRCSPISGHKSVSWYQQVLGQGPQFIFQYYEKEERGRGNFPDRFSARQFPNYSSELNVNALLLGDSALYLCASSLTTSGGAGSYNEQFFGPGTRLTVL.

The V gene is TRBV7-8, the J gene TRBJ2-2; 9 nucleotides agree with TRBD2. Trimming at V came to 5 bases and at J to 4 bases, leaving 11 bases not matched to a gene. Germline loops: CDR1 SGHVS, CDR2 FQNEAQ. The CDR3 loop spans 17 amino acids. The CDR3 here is CASSTKPASGATGELFF. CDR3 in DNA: TGTGCCAGCAGCACCAAGCCCGCTAGCGGGGCCACCGGGGAGCTGTTTTTT. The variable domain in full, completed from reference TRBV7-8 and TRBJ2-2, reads GAGVSQSPRYKVAKRGQDVALRCDPISGHVSLFWYQQALGQGPEFLTYFQNEAQLDKSGLPSDRFFAERPEGSVSTLKIQRTQQEDSAVYLCASSTKPASGATGELFFGEGSRLTVL.

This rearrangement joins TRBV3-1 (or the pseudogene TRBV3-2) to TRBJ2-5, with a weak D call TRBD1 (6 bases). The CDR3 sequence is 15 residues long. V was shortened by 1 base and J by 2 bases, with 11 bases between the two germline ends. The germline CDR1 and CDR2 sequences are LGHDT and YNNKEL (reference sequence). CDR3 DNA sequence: TGTGCCAGCAGCCAAGGTTGGACAGAACAAGAGACCCAGTACTTC. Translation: CASSQGWTEQETQYF.

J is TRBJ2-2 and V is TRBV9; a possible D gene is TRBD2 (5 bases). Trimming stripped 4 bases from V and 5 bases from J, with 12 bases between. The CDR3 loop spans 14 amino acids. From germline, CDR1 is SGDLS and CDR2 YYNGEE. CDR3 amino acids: CASSSRTHTGELFF. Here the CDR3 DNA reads TGTGCCAGCAGCTCGCGGACTCATACCGGGGAGCTGTTTTTT.

CDR3 DNA sequence: TGTGCCAGCAGCTTAATTCACGGCTCCTACAATGAGCAGTTCTTC. This gives the protein CASSLIHGSYNEQFF. The V and J genes are TRBV7-2 and TRBJ2-1; no reliable D call. CDR1 is SGHTA, CDR2 FQGNSA, per germline. Between the trimmed V and J ends, which lost 2 bases and 0 bases, there was a span of 8 bases. The CDR3 is 15 residues long.

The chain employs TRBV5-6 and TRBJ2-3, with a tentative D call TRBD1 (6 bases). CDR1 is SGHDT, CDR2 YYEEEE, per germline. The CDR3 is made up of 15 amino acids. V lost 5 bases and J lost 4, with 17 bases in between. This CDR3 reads CASSRTGYEADTQYF. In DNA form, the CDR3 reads TGTGCCAGCAGTCGAACAGGGTATGAGGCAGATACGCAGTATTTT.

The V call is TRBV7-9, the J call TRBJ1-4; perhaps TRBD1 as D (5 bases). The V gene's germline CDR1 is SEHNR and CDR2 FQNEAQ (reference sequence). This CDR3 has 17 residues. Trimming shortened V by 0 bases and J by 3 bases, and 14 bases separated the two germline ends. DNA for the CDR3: TGTGCCAGCAGCTTAGCATTTGTGGGGGGAGCTAATGAAAAACTGTTTTTT. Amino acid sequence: CASSLAFVGGANEKLFF.

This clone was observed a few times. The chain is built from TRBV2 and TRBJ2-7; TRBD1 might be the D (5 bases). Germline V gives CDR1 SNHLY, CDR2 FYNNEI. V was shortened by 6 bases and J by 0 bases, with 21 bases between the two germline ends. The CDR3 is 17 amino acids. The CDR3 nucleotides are TGTGCCAGCAGACAATACACACCAGGGTGGAGCTCCTACGAGCAGTACTTC. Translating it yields CASRQYTPGWSSYEQYF.

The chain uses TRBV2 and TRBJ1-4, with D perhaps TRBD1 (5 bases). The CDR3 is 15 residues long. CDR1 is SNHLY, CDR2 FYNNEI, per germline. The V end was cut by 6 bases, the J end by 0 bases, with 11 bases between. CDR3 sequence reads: CASRADSATNEKLFF. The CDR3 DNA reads TGTGCCAGCAGGGCAGACAGTGCAACTAATGAAAAACTGTTTTTT.

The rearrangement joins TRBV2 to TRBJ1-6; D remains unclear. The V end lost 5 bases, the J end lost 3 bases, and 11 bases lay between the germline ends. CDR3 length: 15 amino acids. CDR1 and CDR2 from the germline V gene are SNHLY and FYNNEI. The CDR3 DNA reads TGTGCCAGCAGTCTGGAGGGCGACTATAATTCACCCCTCCACTTT. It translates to CASSLEGDYNSPLHF.

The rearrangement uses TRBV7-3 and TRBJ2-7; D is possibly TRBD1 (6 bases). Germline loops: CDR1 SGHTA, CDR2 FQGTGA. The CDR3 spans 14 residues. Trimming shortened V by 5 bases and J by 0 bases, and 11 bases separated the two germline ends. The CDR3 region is CASSPQQGSYEQYF. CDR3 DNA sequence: TGTGCCAGCAGCCCCCAACAGGGCTCCTACGAGCAGTACTTC.